Sequencing of this T cell receptor beta chain was carried out in a study of T-cell memory formation after mild COVID-19. Study-wide background: TCR clusters were largely donor specific. Study outcomes and limitations: Clones contracting day 15 to 85 were balanced CD4/CD8; later expanders leaned CD4+. CD4+ contracting clones were mainly CM and EM; CD8+ ones, EMRA.

CDR3 size: 17 residues. V dropped 0 bases and J dropped 1 base, with 16 bases sitting between them. Germline V gives CDR1 SGHTS, CDR2 YDEGEE. 5'RACE with constant-segment primers yielded barcoded, UMI-tagged TCR alpha and TCR beta cDNA libraries. One entry per CDR3 protein, called by TCRdb with MiXCR from the 5' RACE reads. The sample has 500,000 to 600,000 distinct CDR3 sequences; roughly 17% are singletons. As concerns this clonotype: Its antigen remains unidentified.

The clonotype comes from an adult woman who had mild COVID-19 (a few samples of this study predate the infection). Cell type and time point are not known. The source material was PBMCs or a T cell subset sorted from them (not recorded which). V usage is TRBV5-8 and J usage is TRBJ2-5; weak D call: TRBD2 (5 bases). The CDR3 coding sequence is TGTGCCAGCAGCTTGGCCGGGATAGGGATGAGCCAAGAGACCCAGTACTTC. Protein: CASSLAGIGMSQETQYF.